This T cell receptor (beta chain) was obtained from a study of spatial heterogeneity in lung cancer. Study-wide background: TCR transcript counts in tumor regions correlated strongly with a T cell module score from matched bulk RNA-seq.

Points from the study as a whole: Counts that tracked tumor mutation counts were those of expanded intratumoral alpha and beta TCRs.

V lost 3 bases to trimming and J lost 2 bases; unmatched junction nucleotides: 6. Germline values: CDR1 KGHDR, CDR2 SFDVKD. The CDR3 has 15 residues. TCRdb itself ran the 5' RACE reads through MiXCR, one entry per CDR3 protein. Of fewer than 20,000 distinct CDR3 sequences in the sample, 6% to 7% are singletons; the top ten hold 15% to 20%. Regarding time point: sample taken at primary tumor resection. The donors, roughly 70 patients with untreated early-stage non-small cell lung cancer, provided the samples. Unsorted whole RNA samples from tumor, nontumor lung or frozen PBMC were sequenced. In its sample, this clonotype was seen many times. What it binds is unknown. Since it is a stray read in a library aimed at alpha chains, this beta chain has a size that is not meaningful.

The chain combines TRBV24-1 with TRBJ2-7, with TRBD1 matching over 7 bases. This receptor was identified in a female donor with early-stage non-small cell lung cancer. The material sequenced was lung tumor tissue, taken at surgery. The CDR3 here is CATSDRQGSPYEQYF. The CDR3 DNA is TGTGCCACCAGTGATCGACAGGGTAGCCCCTACGAGCAGTACTTC.